The 2 T cell receptor beta chains reported below all come from one sample, sequenced in a study of blood T cell repertoires in COVID-19. TCRdb's table, derived via immunoSEQ multiplex PCR, lists solely in-frame clones and lacks some. The sample shows about 140,000 clones, 80% to 90% of them seen only once. The specimen was PBMCs or T cells enriched from blood (not recorded which). The receptors were sampled from a man in his 60s who had recovered from COVID-19.

The V and J genes are TRBV7-8 and TRBJ1-5, with D possibly matching TRBD1 (5 bases). The V and J ends lost 1 base and 0 bases respectively, with 10 bases between them. Germline assignment: CDR1 SGHVS and CDR2 FQNEAQ. The CDR3 runs 16 residues. The CDR3 DNA reads as TGTGCCAGCAGCTTAGTGGGGGGAAATAGCAATCAGCCCCAGCATTTT. Amino acid sequence: CASSLVGGNSNQPQHF.

The chain has TRBV7-3 and TRBJ2-1; D may be TRBD1 (6 bases). CDR3 size: 15 residues. Germline V lookup: CDR1 SGHTA, CDR2 FQGTGA. Trimming took off 5 bases at V and 2 bases at J, with 13 bases between the two ends. Written as DNA, the CDR3 is TGTGCCAGCAGCCCCCAACAGGGAACCTACAATGAGCAGTTCTTC. Translated: CASSPQQGTYNEQFF.